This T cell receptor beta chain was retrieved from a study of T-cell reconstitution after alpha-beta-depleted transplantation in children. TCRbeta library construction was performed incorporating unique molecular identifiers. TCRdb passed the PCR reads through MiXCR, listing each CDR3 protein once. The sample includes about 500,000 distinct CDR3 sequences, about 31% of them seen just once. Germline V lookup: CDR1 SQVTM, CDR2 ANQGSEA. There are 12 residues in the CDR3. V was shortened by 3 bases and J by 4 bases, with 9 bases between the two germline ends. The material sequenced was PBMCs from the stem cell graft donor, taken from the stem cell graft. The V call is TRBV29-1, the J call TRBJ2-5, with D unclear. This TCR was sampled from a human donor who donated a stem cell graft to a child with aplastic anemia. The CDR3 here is CSVDSRRETQYF. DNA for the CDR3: TGCAGCGTTGATTCCAGGCGAGAGACCCAGTACTTC.